This T cell receptor (beta chain) was sequenced in a study of T-cell reconstitution after alpha-beta-depleted transplantation in children listed by TCRdb under 2016. Study-wide context: Using TCR repertoire profiling, the study followed T-cell immune reconstitution in a quantitative way in children after TCRalphabeta/CD19-depleted allogeneic hematopoietic cell transplantation.

Details on this clonotype: What antigen it recognizes has not been identified. No much larger clonotype is one base removed from it; base qualities were not supplied.

The library relied on PCR. TCRdb records Illumina HiSeq 2500 as the sequencer. Molecular barcoding was employed in the preparation of TCR libraries, with unique molecular identifiers being used to normalize TCRbeta repertoire quantification. Using fastp at Q25 and MiXCR, TCRdb reprocessed the public reads and kept productive beta chains. Each entry merges the rows of one CDR3 protein and shows their most common DNA and genes. The sample table records hundreds of thousands of distinct CDR3 sequences; 15% to 20% of these occur just once. The top ten hold under 1.2% of the sample. In the germline V gene (reference sequence), CDR1 corresponds to DFQATT and CDR2 to SNEGSKA. V drops 1 base and J drops 6 bases, leaving 22 bases in between. The CDR3 sequence holds 16 residues, the cysteine and phenylalanine included. The DNA shown is the 48-base CDR3, in frame from base 1.

The source was PBMCs from the stem cell graft donor, collected from the stem cell graft. Recombination linked TRBV20-1 to TRBJ2-7; the D gene identity is not certain. The TCR comes from a human donor who donated a stem cell graft to a child with acute myeloid leukemia. The CDR3 corresponds to CSARAHIPQAWGEQYF. In nucleotides, the sequence is TGCAGTGCTAGAGCCCATATACCCCAAGCGTGGGGCGAGCAGTACTTC.